A single sample is the source of the 18 T cell receptor beta chains below, sequenced in a study of shared clonotypes between healthy human individuals. Profiling relied on immunoSEQ multiplex PCR, and the TCRdb table lists in-frame clones only, not all of them. The data show approximately 500,000 clones, approximately 78% seen once. The sequenced sample consisted of PBMCs. The receptors here all came from a woman between 40 and 55 years old in good health. Some clones in this sample may be carry-over from other donors' samples.

The J gene is TRBJ2-7, the V gene TRBV28, with D unclear. Trimming stripped 6 bases from V and 6 bases from J, with 12 bases between. The CDR3 extends over 12 amino acids. Germline assignment: CDR1 MDHEN and CDR2 SYDVKM. CDR3 DNA: TGTGCCAGCAGACAACCCGGCGGCGAGCAGTACTTC. Translation gives CASRQPGGEQYF.

The chain carries TRBV10-1 and TRBJ2-7, with TRBD2 matching 7 bases. This CDR3 has 17 residues. With V trimmed by 3 bases and J by 7 bases, 18 bases remained unmatched. Germline CDR1 WNHNN, CDR2 SYGVQD (reference sequence). CDR3 loop: CASSDEGVPAKGGEQYF. The CDR3 nucleotides read TGCGCCAGCAGTGATGAAGGGGTACCGGCCAAGGGAGGGGAGCAGTACTTC.

This sequence joins TRBV7-3 and TRBJ2-7, with D hard to call. The CDR3 spans 13 residues. V lost 1 base to trimming and J lost 2 bases, with 6 bases between them. Germline V gene sequence: CDR1 SGHTA, CDR2 FQGTGA. The CDR3 loop reads CASSLNFPYEQYF. The CDR3 nucleotides are TGTGCCAGCAGCTTAAACTTCCCCTACGAGCAGTACTTC.

With respect to this clone: A junction end diverges from the germline sequence, so it may reflect a read error. Distinct nucleotide sequences in the sample also encode this CDR3. The chain couples TRBV6-6 to TRBJ2-7; D gene ambiguous. Looked up from germline, CDR1 is MNHNY and CDR2 is SVGAGI (reference sequence). The CDR3 spans 15 residues. The CDR3 nucleotides are TGTGCCAGCAGTTCAACGGCGGTCCTCTCCTACGAGCAGTATTTC. Residues: CASSSTAVLSYEQYF.

The J gene is TRBJ2-5, the V gene TRBV4-2; 10 bases are shared with TRBD1. The CDR3 has 16 amino acids. The V and J ends lost 4 bases and 0 bases, in that order; junction bases with no gene match: 5. The germline V gene encodes CDR1 LGHNA and CDR2 YNFKEQ. The CDR3 DNA reads as TGTGCCAGCAGCCCACGGGACAGGGGAGACCAAGAGACCCAGTACTTC. This translates into CASSPRDRGDQETQYF.

The CDR3 nucleotides are TGTGCCAGCAGCTATAGTGGTAGCGGGAGTTTCGCTGATACGCAGTATTTT. Its protein is CASSYSGSGSFADTQYF. This chain links TRBV28 with TRBJ2-3; 9 bases map to TRBD2. The CDR3 covers 17 residues. The germline V gene has CDR1 MDHEN and CDR2 SYDVKM. Trimming removed 6 bases from V and 6 bases from J; junction bases left unmatched: 16.

Points on this clone: Since a far larger clone is one base different, this is likely a read error. Here the CDR3 reads CSVSRPGAAFF. The CDR3, as DNA: TGCAGCGTGTCGCGACCGGGCGCAGCTTTCTTT. The chain employs TRBV29-1 and TRBJ1-1; D unresolved. Germline V CDR1 and CDR2: SQVTM, ANQGSEA. The CDR3 is made up of 11 amino acids. V was cut by 6 bases and J by 10 bases, with 15 bases left in between.

The CDR3 nucleotides read TGTGCCAGCAGTCCCCCGGGACTAGCGGTCTGGGGCTACGAGCAGTACTTC. Encoded protein: CASSPPGLAVWGYEQYF. The chain carries TRBV28 and TRBJ2-7; 11 bases map to TRBD2. V lost 5 bases, J lost 3 bases, and 12 bases stayed unmatched. The CDR3 totals 17 residues. Germline CDR1 reads MDHEN; CDR2 reads SYDVKM.

CDR3 residues: CASSPGPFSYTF. CDR3 DNA: TGTGCCAGCAGCCCCGGGCCCTTTAGCTACACCTTC. This rearrangement joins TRBV6-5 to TRBJ1-2; D is ambiguous. Germline CDR1 MNHEY, CDR2 SVGAGI. The germline V and J ends were trimmed by 6 bases and 9 bases, with 14 bases remaining between them. This CDR3 has 12 residues.

The V gene is TRBV11-2, the J gene TRBJ2-7; D call uncertain. The CDR3 runs 14 residues. The ends were cut back, 0 bases at V and 3 bases at J, with 9 bases in the middle. CDR1 is SGHAT, CDR2 FQNNGV, per germline. CDR3 residues: CASSLDRLVYEQYF. CDR3 sequence (DNA): TGTGCCAGCAGCTTAGACCGGCTCGTCTACGAGCAGTACTTC.

This sequence joins TRBV7-3 and TRBJ2-5, with unresolved D. Trimming shortened V by 2 bases and J by 5 bases, and 9 bases separated the two germline ends. The CDR3 runs to 13 residues. Germline assignment: CDR1 SGHTA and CDR2 FQGTGA. In DNA, the CDR3 is TGTGCCAGCAGCTTAGAGGCTCGGGAGACCCAGTACTTC. Translating gives CASSLEARETQYF.

The chain uses TRBV10-2 and TRBJ1-2; no clear D gene. Trimming pared 8 bases from V and 7 bases from J, leaving 14 bases between. Germline V gene lookup returns CDR1 WSHSY and CDR2 SAAADI. The CDR3 runs to 12 residues. The CDR3 nucleotides read TGCGCCAGCCTTAGCGGCAGGCTTGGCTACACCTTC. It codes for CASLSGRLGYTF.

J is TRBJ2-4 and V is TRBV4-1; a possible D gene is TRBD2 (5 bases). The CDR3 has 16 residues. V was clipped by 4 bases and J by 1 base, with 14 bases between them. Per germline, CDR1 MGHRA and CDR2 YSYEKL. The CDR3 region has the DNA TGCGCCAGCAGCCGGACCCTCGGGGTGGCCAAAAACATTCAGTACTTC. It translates to CASSRTLGVAKNIQYF.

The chain carries TRBV11-2 and TRBJ2-1; 8 nucleotides agree with TRBD2. The germline V gene has CDR1 SGHAT and CDR2 FQNNGV. The CDR3 contains 16 residues. With 5 bases clipped from V and 6 bases from J, the junction kept 12 bases outside the gene matches. CDR3 bases: TGTGCCAGCAGCCCGGGGCCGGGACTAGGTCTCAATGAGCAGTTCTTC. Its translation: CASSPGPGLGLNEQFF.

Only one count was recorded for this clone. A single base separates this from a much larger clone, so it may be a read error. The chain couples TRBV6-5 to TRBJ1-1, with 7 nucleotides matching TRBD1. The V and J ends lost 0 bases and 4 bases, in that order; junction bases with no gene match: 2. Germline CDR1 is MNHEY and CDR2 is SVGAGI. CDR3 size: 14 residues. CDR3 amino acids: CASSYSTGRTEAFF. The CDR3, as DNA: TGTGCCAGCAGTTACTCGACAGGGCGCACTGAAGCTTTCTTT.

The J gene is TRBJ2-5, the V gene TRBV6-5; possible D gene TRBD1, 5 bases. There are 15 residues in the CDR3. Per the germline V gene, CDR1 is MNHEY and CDR2 is SVGAGI. Trimming cost V 2 bases and J 1 base, with 11 bases left between them. CDR3 coding DNA: TGTGCCAGCAGTTACGGGGCAGCTCTCCAAGAGACCCAGTACTTC. Translated: CASSYGAALQETQYF.

The V call is TRBV29-1, the J call TRBJ1-1; TRBD1 is a possible D gene (6 bases). The germline V and J ends were trimmed by 6 bases and 6 bases, with 11 bases remaining between them. The length of the CDR3 is 11 residues. The germline V gene has CDR1 SQVTM and CDR2 ANQGSEA. The CDR3 here is CSVSRGPEAFF. The CDR3, as DNA: TGCAGCGTAAGCAGGGGCCCTGAAGCTTTCTTT.

The V gene is TRBV9, the J gene TRBJ2-1; TRBD2 might be the D (6 bases). Trimming cost V 0 bases and J 6 bases, with 13 bases left between them. This CDR3 comprises 15 residues. Germline values: CDR1 SGDLS, CDR2 YYNGEE. The CDR3: CASSVGGGISNEQFF. CDR3 coding DNA: TGTGCCAGCAGCGTAGGGGGCGGGATATCCAATGAGCAGTTCTTC. Looking up the rest from reference TRBV9 and TRBJ2-1 gives the full variable domain: DSGVTQTPKHLITATGQRVTLRCSPRSGDLSVYWYQQSLDQGLQFLIQYYNGEERAKGNILERFSAQQFPDLHSELNLSSLELGDSALYFCASSVGGGISNEQFFGPGTRLTVL.